This T cell receptor beta chain was observed in a study of post-analysis software for immune sequencing data (dated by TCRdb to 2015 to 2017). Regarding the research as a whole: The recorded disease courses included relapsing-remitting, secondary progressive and progressive-relapsing multiple sclerosis, and some patients had no subtype annotation. A subset of samples was prepared in parallel using single-end sample barcoding, then pooled and co-amplified after Illumina adapter ligation. The multiple sclerosis patient repertoires were compared with about a dozen previously published healthy control repertoires from donors aged roughly 6 to 27 years. The research as a whole found: Strong co-clustering of samples prepared in the same batch was shown by direct clustering with F measure, prompting a batch-effect correction. Significantly lower normalized Chao1 diversity was found in multiple sclerosis patients than in controls, suggesting substantial peripheral T-cell clonal expansion. The control group was slightly older than the multiple sclerosis patient group. Patients showed significantly higher frequencies than controls for about 5 TRBV segments, among them TRBV5-6, TRBV5-1 and TRBV20-1.

This clonotype has at least ten counts. Its cognate antigen has yet to be identified. It has no much larger one-base neighbor in the sample; base qualities were not kept. V trim: 6 bases; J trim: 3 bases; unmatched bases: 5. The germline V gene provides CDR1 MNHEY and CDR2 SVGEGT. Counted from cysteine to phenylalanine, this CDR3 has 14 amino acids. The DNA shown is the 42-base CDR3, in frame from base 1. To demonstrate the VDJtools post-analysis software, the study profiled TCR beta repertoires from the peripheral blood of about a dozen young patients with multiple sclerosis. The multiple sclerosis patients were children and adolescents between about 6 and 15 years of age. Library construction relied on PCR. The sequencer listed for this sample is Illumina HiSeq 2500. To reduce PCR and sequencing biases, unique molecular identifiers were incorporated into the TCR beta cDNA libraries. About 500,000 cDNA molecules were obtained for every 1 to 10 million input T cells, so each molecule roughly corresponded to one T cell. The same protocol used for the earlier healthy control dataset was applied to prepare and sequence the patient libraries. Within a given batch, samples were prepared together, multiplexed and sequenced on the same HiSeq lane. In the source study's methods: Raw barcoded reads were processed with MIGEC, discarding single-read molecular identifier groups before consensus assembly and CDR3 extraction. Clonotype tables were post-analysed with VDJtools, normalizing diversity by down-sampling all datasets to the smallest sample size. Repertoire overlap clustering matched CDR3 amino acid but not nucleotide sequences to correct batch-related cross-sample contamination. In TCRdb, the public reads were trimmed at Q25 with fastp and aligned with MiXCR, with productive beta chains retained. Entries are consolidated by CDR3 protein sequence, retaining the most common genes and DNA. Here the V and J calls rest on TCRdb's processing, not on the authors' analysis. This sample has fewer than 850,000 distinct CDR3 sequences in its table, and about 45% of those were observed once. The top ten clones comprise 4% to 5% of the sample.

The sample taken for sequencing was blood. This sequence was found in a girl aged 5-17 years with multiple sclerosis. The rearranged chain carries TRBV6-2 or TRBV6-3 and TRBJ2-7; the junction holds 10 bases that match TRBD1. The CDR3 protein sequence reads: CASSAGTGVYEQYF. The sequenced DNA is TGTGCCAGCAGCGCCGGGACAGGGGTCTACGAGCAGTACTTC.